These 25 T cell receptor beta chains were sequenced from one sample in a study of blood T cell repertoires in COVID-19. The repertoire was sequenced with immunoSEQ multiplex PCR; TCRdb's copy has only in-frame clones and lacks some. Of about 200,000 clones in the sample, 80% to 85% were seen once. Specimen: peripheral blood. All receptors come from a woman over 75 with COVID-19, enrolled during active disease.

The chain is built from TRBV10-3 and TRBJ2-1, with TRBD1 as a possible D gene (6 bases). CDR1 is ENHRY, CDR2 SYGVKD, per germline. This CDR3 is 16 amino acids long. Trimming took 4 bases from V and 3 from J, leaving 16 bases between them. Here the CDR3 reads CAISARGRGDYNEQFF. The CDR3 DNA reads TGTGCCATCAGTGCCCGGGGCAGGGGAGACTACAATGAGCAGTTCTTC.

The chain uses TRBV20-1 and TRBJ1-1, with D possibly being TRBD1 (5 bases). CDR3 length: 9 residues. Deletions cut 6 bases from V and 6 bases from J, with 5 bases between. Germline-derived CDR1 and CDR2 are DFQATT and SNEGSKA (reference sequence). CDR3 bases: TGCAGTGCCAGGGCTGAAGCTTTCTTT. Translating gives CSARAEAFF.

CDR3: CATSDATGRGLGELFF. CDR3 sequence (DNA): TGTGCCACCAGTGACGCCACCGGCAGGGGGCTCGGGGAGCTGTTTTTT. The rearrangement joins TRBV24-1 to TRBJ2-2; TRBD1 agrees at 8 bases. Germline values: CDR1 KGHDR, CDR2 SFDVKD. The CDR3 extends over 16 amino acids. V shed 4 bases and J 7 bases; nucleotides not matched to a gene: 10.

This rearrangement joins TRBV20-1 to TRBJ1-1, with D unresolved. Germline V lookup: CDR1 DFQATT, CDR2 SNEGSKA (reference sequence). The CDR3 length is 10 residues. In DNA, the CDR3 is TGCAGACCAACCCGGTCTGAAGCTTTCTTT. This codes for CRPTRSEAFF.

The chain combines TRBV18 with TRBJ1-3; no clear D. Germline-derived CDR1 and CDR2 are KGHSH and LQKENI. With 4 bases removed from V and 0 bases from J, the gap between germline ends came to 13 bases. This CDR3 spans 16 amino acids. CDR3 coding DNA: TGTGCCAGCTCACAGGTAGCGATGAGCTCTGGAAACACCATATATTTT. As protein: CASSQVAMSSGNTIYF.

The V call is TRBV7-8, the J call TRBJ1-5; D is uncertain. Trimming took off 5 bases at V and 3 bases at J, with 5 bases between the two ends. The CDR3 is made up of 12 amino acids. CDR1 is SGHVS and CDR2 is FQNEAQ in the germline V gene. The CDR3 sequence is CASSPFNQPQHF. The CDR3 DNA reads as TGTGCCAGCAGCCCCTTCAATCAGCCCCAGCATTTT.

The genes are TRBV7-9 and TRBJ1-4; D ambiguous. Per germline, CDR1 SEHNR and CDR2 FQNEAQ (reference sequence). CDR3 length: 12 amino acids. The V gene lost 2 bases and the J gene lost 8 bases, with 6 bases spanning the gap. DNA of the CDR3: TGTGCCAGCAGCTTACAATCCGAAAAACTGTTTTTT. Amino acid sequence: CASSLQSEKLFF.

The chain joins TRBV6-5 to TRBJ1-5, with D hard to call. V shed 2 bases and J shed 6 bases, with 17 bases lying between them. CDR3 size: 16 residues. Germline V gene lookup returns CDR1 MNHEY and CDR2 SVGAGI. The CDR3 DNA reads TGTGCCAGCAGTTACACCAGGACGGGGAATGGTCAGCCCCAGCATTTT. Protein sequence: CASSYTRTGNGQPQHF.

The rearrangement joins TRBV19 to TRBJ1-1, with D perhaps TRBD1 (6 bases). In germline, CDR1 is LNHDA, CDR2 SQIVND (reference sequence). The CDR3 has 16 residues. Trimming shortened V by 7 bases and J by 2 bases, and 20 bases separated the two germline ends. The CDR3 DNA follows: TGTGCCAGTACCAAGCGGGGGGGGCGAAAAAACACTGAAGCTTTCTTT. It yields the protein CASTKRGGRKNTEAFF.

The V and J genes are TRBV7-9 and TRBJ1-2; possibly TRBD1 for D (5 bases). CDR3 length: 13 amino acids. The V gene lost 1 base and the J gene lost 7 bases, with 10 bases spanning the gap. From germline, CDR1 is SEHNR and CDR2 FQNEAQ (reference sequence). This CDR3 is CASSLVGAGGYTF. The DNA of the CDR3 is TGTGCCAGCAGCTTAGTAGGGGCTGGTGGCTACACCTTC.

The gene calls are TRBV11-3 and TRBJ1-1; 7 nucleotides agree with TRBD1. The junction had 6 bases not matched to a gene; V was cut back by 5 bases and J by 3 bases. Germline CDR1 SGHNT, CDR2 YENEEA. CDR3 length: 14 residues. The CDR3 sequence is CASSHYGQDTEAFF. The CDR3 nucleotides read TGTGCCAGCAGCCACTACGGACAGGACACTGAAGCTTTCTTT.

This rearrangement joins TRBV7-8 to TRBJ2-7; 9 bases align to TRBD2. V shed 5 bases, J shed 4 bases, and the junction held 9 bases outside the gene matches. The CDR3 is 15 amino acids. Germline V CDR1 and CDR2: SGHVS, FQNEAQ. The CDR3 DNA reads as TGTGCCAGCAGCCCCCGTAGCGGGAGCCTATACGAGCAGTACTTC. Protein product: CASSPRSGSLYEQYF. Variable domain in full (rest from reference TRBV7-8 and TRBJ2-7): GAGVSQSPRYKVAKRGQDVALRCDPISGHVSLFWYQQALGQGPEFLTYFQNEAQLDKSGLPSDRFFAERPEGSVSTLKIQRTQQEDSAVYLCASSPRSGSLYEQYFGPGTRLTVT.

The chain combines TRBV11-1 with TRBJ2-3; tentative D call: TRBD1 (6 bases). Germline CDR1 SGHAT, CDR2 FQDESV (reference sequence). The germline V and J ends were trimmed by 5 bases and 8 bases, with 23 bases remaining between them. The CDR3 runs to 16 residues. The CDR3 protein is CASSHSQGLYLGTQYF. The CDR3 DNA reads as TGTGCCAGCAGCCATTCCCAGGGGCTTTACTTGGGTACGCAGTATTTT.

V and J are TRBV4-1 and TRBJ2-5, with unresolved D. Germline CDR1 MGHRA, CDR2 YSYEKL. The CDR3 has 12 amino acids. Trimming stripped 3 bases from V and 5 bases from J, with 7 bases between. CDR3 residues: CASSQVSETQYF. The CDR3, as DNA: TGCGCCAGCAGCCAGGTGAGTGAGACCCAGTACTTC.

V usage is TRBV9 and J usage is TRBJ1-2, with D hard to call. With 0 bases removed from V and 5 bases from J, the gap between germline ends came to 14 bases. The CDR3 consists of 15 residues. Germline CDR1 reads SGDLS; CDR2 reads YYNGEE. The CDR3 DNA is TGTGCCAGCAGCGTAGATGGCAGGATCCCGTATGGCTACACCTTC. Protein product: CASSVDGRIPYGYTF.

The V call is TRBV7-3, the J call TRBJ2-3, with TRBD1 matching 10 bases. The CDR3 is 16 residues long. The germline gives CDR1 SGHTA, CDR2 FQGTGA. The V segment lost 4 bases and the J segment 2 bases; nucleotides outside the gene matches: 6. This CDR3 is CASSSIGQGDTDTQYF. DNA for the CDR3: TGTGCCAGCAGCTCTATAGGACAGGGGGACACAGATACGCAGTATTTT. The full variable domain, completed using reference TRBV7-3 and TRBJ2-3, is GAGVSQTPSNKVTEKGKYVELRCDPISGHTALYWYRQSLGQGPEFLIYFQGTGAADDSGLPNDRFFAVRPEGSVSTLKIQRTERGDSAVYLCASSSIGQGDTDTQYFGPGTRLTVL.

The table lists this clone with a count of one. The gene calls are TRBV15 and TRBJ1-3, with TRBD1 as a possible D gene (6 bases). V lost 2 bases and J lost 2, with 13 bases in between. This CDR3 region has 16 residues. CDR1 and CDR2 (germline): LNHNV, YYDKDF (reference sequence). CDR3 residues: CATSRTTGRAGNTIYF. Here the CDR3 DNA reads TGTGCCACCAGCAGAACTACAGGGAGAGCTGGAAACACCATATATTTT.

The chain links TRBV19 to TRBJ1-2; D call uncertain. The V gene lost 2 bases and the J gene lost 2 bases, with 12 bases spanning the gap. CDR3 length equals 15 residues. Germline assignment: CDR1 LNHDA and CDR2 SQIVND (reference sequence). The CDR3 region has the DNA TGTGCCAGTAGTATACGCGGGGTCGTCAACTATGGCTACACCTTC. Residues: CASSIRGVVNYGYTF.

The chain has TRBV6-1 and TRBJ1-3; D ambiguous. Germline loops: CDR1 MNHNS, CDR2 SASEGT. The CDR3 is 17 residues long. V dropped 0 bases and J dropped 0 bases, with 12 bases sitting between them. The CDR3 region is CASSEARLSTSGNTIYF. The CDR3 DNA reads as TGTGCCAGCAGTGAAGCGAGGTTGAGTACCTCTGGAAACACCATATATTTT.

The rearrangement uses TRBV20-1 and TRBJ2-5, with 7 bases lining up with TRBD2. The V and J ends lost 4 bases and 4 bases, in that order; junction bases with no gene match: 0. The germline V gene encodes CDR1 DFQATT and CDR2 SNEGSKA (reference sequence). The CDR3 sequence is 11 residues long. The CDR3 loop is CSAKRGETQYF. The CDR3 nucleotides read TGCAGTGCTAAGCGGGGAGAGACCCAGTACTTC.

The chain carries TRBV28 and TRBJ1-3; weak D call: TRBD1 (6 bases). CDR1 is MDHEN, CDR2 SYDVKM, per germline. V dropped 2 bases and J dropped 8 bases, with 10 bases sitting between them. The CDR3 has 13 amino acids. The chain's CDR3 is CASSLQGRDTIYF. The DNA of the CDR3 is TGTGCCAGCAGTTTACAGGGGAGGGACACCATATATTTT.

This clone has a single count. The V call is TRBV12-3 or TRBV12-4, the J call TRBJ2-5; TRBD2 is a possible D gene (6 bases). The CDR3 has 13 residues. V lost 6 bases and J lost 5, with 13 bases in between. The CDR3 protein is CASRYGGSETQYF. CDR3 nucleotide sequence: TGTGCCAGCAGATATGGGGGGAGTGAGACCCAGTACTTC.

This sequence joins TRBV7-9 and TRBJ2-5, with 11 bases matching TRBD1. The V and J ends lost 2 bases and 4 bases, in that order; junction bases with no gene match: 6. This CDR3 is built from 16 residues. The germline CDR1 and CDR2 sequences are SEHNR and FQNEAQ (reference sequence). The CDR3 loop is CASSLLLDRGRETQYF. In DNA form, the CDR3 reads TGTGCCAGCAGCTTACTTTTGGACAGGGGGCGAGAGACCCAGTACTTC.

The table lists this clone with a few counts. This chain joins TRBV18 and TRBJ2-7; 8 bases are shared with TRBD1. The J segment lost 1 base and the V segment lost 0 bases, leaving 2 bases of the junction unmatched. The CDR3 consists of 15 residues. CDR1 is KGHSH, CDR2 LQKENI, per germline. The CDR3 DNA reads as TGTGCCAGCTCACCACCGACAGGGGAATCCTACGAGCAGTACTTC. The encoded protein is CASSPPTGESYEQYF.

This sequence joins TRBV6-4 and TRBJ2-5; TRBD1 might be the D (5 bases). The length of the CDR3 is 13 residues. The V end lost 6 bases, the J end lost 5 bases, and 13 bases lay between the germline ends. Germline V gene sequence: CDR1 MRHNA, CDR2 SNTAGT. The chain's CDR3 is CASSAGPGETQYF. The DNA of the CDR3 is TGTGCCAGCAGCGCAGGGCCCGGGGAGACCCAGTACTTC.